These T cell receptor beta chains were read from a single sample in a study of cytomegalovirus exposure and HLA in healthy donors. Data came from immunoSEQ multiplex PCR; TCRdb stores just in-frame clones and leaves some out. The table records some 95,000 clones, about 67% of them present only once. Sequencing was carried out using PBMCs. The receptors were gathered from a woman younger than 35 in good health and CMV-seropositive. Each CDR3 is given with its conserved first and last residue. The D gene is left open where the match is weak. Clone size is given for some rows only: seen once, a few or many times, or a class if the clone is expanded.

>TRBJ2-1|NA|TRBV6-4|TRBD2
TGTGCCAGCAATAGCGGGGGCAGCGATGAGCAGTTCTTC
CASNSGGSDEQFF
>TRBJ2-3|NA|TRBV7-3|TRBD2
TGTGCCAGCAGCTTAAGAGCGGGGGGTAGGACAGATACGCAGTATTTT
CASSLRAGGRTDTQYF
>TRBJ2-6|NA|TRBV6-4|NA
TGTGCCAGCAGTGACTCGGGGGGCTCTGGGGCCAACGTCCTGACTTTC
CASSDSGGSGANVLTF
>TRBJ2-2|NA|TRBV2|NA
TGTGCCAGCACCCCAAGGGGGTGGGGATCCACCGGGGAGCTGTTTTTT
CASTPRGWGSTGELFF
>TRBJ1-4|NA|TRBV9|NA
TGTGCCAGCAGCGTAGCTGGACAGTTTAATGAAAAACTGTTTTTT
CASSVAGQFNEKLFF
>TRBJ1-4|NA|TRBV7-9|NA
TGTGCCAGCAGCCCTATGACGGGAAATGAAAAACTGTTTTTT
CASSPMTGNEKLFF
>TRBJ1-1|few|TRBV28|NA
TGTGCCAGCAGTTTATTAGGGGGAAACACTGAAGCTTTCTTT
CASSLLGGNTEAFF
>TRBJ2-7|NA|TRBV7-9|TRBD2
TGTGCCAGCAGCGCCCTAGCGGGAGGGCCCTACGAGCAGTACTTC
CASSALAGGPYEQYF
>TRBJ1-2|once|TRBV7-8|NA
TGTGCCAGCAGCTTATTTCGGGTCCCAGTTTTTGGCTACACCTTC
CASSLFRVPVFGYTF
>TRBJ1-1|NA|TRBV7-9|NA
TGTGCCAGCAGCTTCGGGACTCCCGAGGGAGGCGCTTTCTTT
CASSFGTPEGGAFF
>TRBJ2-7|NA|TRBV15|TRBD1
TGTGCCACCAGCAACCCGCGGGACAGGGGGTACTACGAGCAGTACTTC
CATSNPRDRGYYEQYF
>TRBJ1-2|NA|TRBV4-2|TRBD1
TGTGCCAGCAGCCAGATGGGGACAGGGGAAAACTATGGCTACACCTTC
CASSQMGTGENYGYTF
>TRBJ2-3|few|TRBV6-4|NA
TGTGCCAGCAGTGACGGAGGGGCTAGCACAGATACGCAGTATTTT
CASSDGGASTDTQYF
>TRBJ2-1|NA|TRBV5-4|NA
TGTGCCAGCAGCTTGCCCGATGGGGGCTATGAGCAGTTCTTC
CASSLPDGGYEQFF
>TRBJ1-3|once|TRBV12-2|NA
TGTGCAAGTCGCTTAGGAGGGCAGGCGTTCTCTGGAAACACCATATATTTT
CASRLGGQAFSGNTIYF
>TRBJ2-7|NA|TRBV5-4|NA
TGTGCCAGCAGCCAGGGACTGTTACTCTACGAGCAGTACTTC
CASSQGLLLYEQYF
>TRBJ1-4|NA|TRBV25-1|NA
TGTGCCAGCAGTGGAGATGAAAAACTGTTTTTT
CASSGDEKLFF
>TRBJ2-7|NA|TRBV5-6|NA
TGTGCCAGCAGCTTGGAGGGGCAGGGCCTTCTCGAGCAGTACTTC
CASSLEGQGLLEQYF
>TRBJ2-1|large|TRBV7-9|TRBD2
TGTGCCAGCAGCGCAACCGGACTAGCGGGGGACAATGAGCAGTTCTTC
CASSATGLAGDNEQFF
>TRBJ2-3|NA|TRBV7-3|NA
TGTGCCAGCAGCGTCGGGGGAGATACGCAGTATTTT
CASSVGGDTQYF
>TRBJ1-1|NA|TRBV7-9|TRBD1
TGTGCCAGCCTGGGGGGACAGATGAACACTGAAGCTTTCTTT
CASLGGQMNTEAFF
>TRBJ2-3|few|TRBV7-6|TRBD1
TGTGCCAGCAGCCCGATCGGGACAGGGGGCGCTTCGAGTTGGGCAGATACGCAGTATTTT
CASSPIGTGGASSWADTQYF
>TRBJ2-7|NA|TRBV28|TRBD2
TGTGCCAGCGGGACTAGCGGGAGAGAGTACGAGCAGTACTTC
CASGTSGREYEQYF
>TRBJ1-1|NA|TRBV19|TRBD1
TGTGCCAGTAGTACCTACGCAGGGGGAGGAACTGAAGCTTTCTTT
CASSTYAGGGTEAFF
>TRBJ1-2|NA|TRBV6-6|TRBD1
TGTGCCAGCAGTTCCCTGGGGACAGGGCCCAGCTACACCTTC
CASSSLGTGPSYTF
>TRBJ1-6|NA|TRBV7-9|NA
TGTGCCAGCAGCCGGCCGGGGGGTTCTCCCCTCCACTTT
CASSRPGGSPLHF
>TRBJ2-7|NA|TRBV28|NA
TGTGCCAGCAGCTCCGGGACTTACTCCTACGAGCAGTACTTC
CASSSGTYSYEQYF
>TRBJ1-1|NA|TRBV4-3|NA
TGCGCCAGCAGCCAAGAGCCAGAGGGCACTGAAGCTTTCTTT
CASSQEPEGTEAFF
>TRBJ1-1|NA|TRBV27|NA
TGTGCCAGCAGTTTAGAGGTGCGGACTGAAGCTTTCTTT
CASSLEVRTEAFF
>TRBJ2-7|NA|TRBV7-3|NA
TGTGCCAGCAGCTTCCCTTACGAGCAGTACTTC
CASSFPYEQYF
>TRBJ1-1|NA|TRBV12-5|TRBD1
TGTGCTAGTGGCCTTGACAGGGTCACTGAAGCTTTCTTT
CASGLDRVTEAFF
>TRBJ2-1|NA|TRBV7-3|TRBD2
TGTGCCAGCAGCTGGACTAGCGGGACAAACAATGAGCAGTTCTTC
CASSWTSGTNNEQFF
>TRBJ1-5|NA|TRBV5-1|TRBD1
TGCGCCAGCAGCTTGATGGGGGACAGGGGGGAGCCCCAGCATTTT
CASSLMGDRGEPQHF
>TRBJ1-3|NA|TRBV7-8|NA
TGTGCCAGCAGCTTAGGGACAGCTGGAAACACCATATATTTT
CASSLGTAGNTIYF
>TRBJ1-5|NA|TRBV5-1|TRBD1
TGCGCCAGCAGCTTAGGGACAGGGGATCAGCCCCAGCATTTT
CASSLGTGDQPQHF
>TRBJ1-5|once|TRBV27|TRBD1
TGTGCCAGCAGTGCGGACAGGGGGCTTCAGCCCCAGCATTTT
CASSADRGLQPQHF
>TRBJ1-3|NA|TRBV6-5|NA
TGTGCCAGCAGTTCGACAGCCTCTGGAAACACCATATATTTT
CASSSTASGNTIYF
>TRBJ1-2|few|TRBV7-6|NA
TGTGCCAGCAGCTTAGCGTGGGATGGAGGATATGGCTACACCTTC
CASSLAWDGGYGYTF
>TRBJ1-5|NA|TRBV6-5|NA
TGTGCCAGCAGTTATTCACGGGGCAATCAGCCCCAGCATTTT
CASSYSRGNQPQHF
>TRBJ1-4|NA|TRBV6-5|TRBD1
TGTGCCAGCAGTTACGAGGACAGGGGTGAAAAACTGTTTTTT
CASSYEDRGEKLFF
>TRBJ1-2|NA|TRBV5-5|TRBD1
TGTGCCAGCAGCCGATGGGGGACAGGGGGCCAGAATGGCTACACCTTC
CASSRWGTGGQNGYTF
>TRBJ1-1|NA|TRBV6-1|TRBD1
TGTGCCAGCAGTCTTAATACTAGGGGGCAGGAGGCTTTCTTT
CASSLNTRGQEAFF
>TRBJ1-2|NA|TRBV10-3|NA
TGTGCCATCAGTGAGTCGACTCGCATGGCAGGGGATGGCTACACCTTC
CAISESTRMAGDGYTF
>TRBJ2-1|NA|TRBV7-8|NA
TGTGCCAGCAGCTTTAGCGGTGGGAATGAGCAGTTCTTC
CASSFSGGNEQFF
>TRBJ1-5|NA|TRBV28|NA
TGTGCCAGCAGTGGCTCGGACGGGGAGAATCAGCCCCAGCATTTT
CASSGSDGENQPQHF
>TRBJ2-1|NA|TRBV5-8|NA
TGTGCCAGCAGCACCCGTCTATACAATGAGCAGTTCTTC
CASSTRLYNEQFF
>TRBJ1-6|NA|TRBV5-1|NA
TGCGCCAGCAGCTTGGAACCCGTGGTCAGGGGTAATTCACCCCTCCACTTT
CASSLEPVVRGNSPLHF
>TRBJ2-2|NA|TRBV6-1|NA
TGTGCCAGCAGGCGGGACGTCGGGCCCGGGGAGCTGTTTTTT
CASRRDVGPGELFF
>TRBJ2-2|NA|TRBV9|NA
TGTGCCAGCAGCGTAACGAAAGAGAGTAACACCGGGGAGCTGTTTTTT
CASSVTKESNTGELFF
>TRBJ2-5|NA|TRBV5-6|NA
TGTGCCAGCAGCTTAATCGCTAAAGAGACCCAGTACTTC
CASSLIAKETQYF
>TRBJ2-2|few|TRBV4-2|TRBD1
TGTGCCAGCAGCCGCGGACAGGAAAGTGGCGGGGAGCTGTTTTTT
CASSRGQESGGELFF
>TRBJ2-1|NA|TRBV29-1|TRBD2
TGCAGCGGCCCACTAGCGGGGGGCGGCAATGAGCAGTTCTTC
CSGPLAGGGNEQFF
>TRBJ1-2|NA|TRBV6-5|NA
TGTGCCAGCAGTTACGGGGAGGGGTCTAACTATGGCTACACCTTC
CASSYGEGSNYGYTF
>TRBJ2-5|NA|TRBV7-9|NA
TGTGCCAGCAGCCCCCGGGTCCAAGAGACCCAGTACTTC
CASSPRVQETQYF
>TRBJ1-5|few|TRBV7-8|NA
TGTGCCAGCAGCTACCAGGGAACTCAGCCCCAGCATTTT
CASSYQGTQPQHF